This note documents a single T cell receptor (beta chain) sequence. The antigen it binds to is not known. Base qualities are not recorded, but no much larger clone differs from it by a single base. The sample originates from a study of shared clonotypes between healthy human individuals (dated by TCRdb to 2020 to 2021). Looking at the study overall: The cohort included three men and two women between 18 and 49 years of age. For each donor, CD4 naive and CD4 memory were each run on three plates, CD8 naive on two plates, and CD8 memory on one plate. To estimate repertoire size and how much clonotypes are shared between individuals, the study performed deep sequencing of blood TCR repertoires from about five healthy adults. To increase sequencing depth and limit assay-specific biases, TCR repertoire library preparation and sequencing were carried out by different laboratories using diverse techniques. Per donor, leukapheresis produced somewhere between about 0.8 and 9 billion PBMCs. Beyond this particular receptor, the publication reports: Compared with non-shared clonotypes, clonotypes shared by all four sorted-subset donors had higher generation probabilities. Pairwise subsampling indicated that sequencing depth was expected to affect the degree of clonotype sharing among donors. Incomplete sequencing was indicated by rarefaction of sorted-subset datasets, despite the large sequencing depth. Sharing across four donors was observed for about 4.8% of naive CD4, around 3.5% of naive CD8, 2% to 2.5% of memory CD4, and around 0.42% of memory CD8 clonotypes. The small number of donors limited the genetic and exposure-history diversity represented. Sampling was limited to blood, and TCR repertoires in tissue likely differ from TCR repertoires in blood. Estimated clonotype richness was generally larger for naive than for memory subsets.

V has 4 bases trimmed and J has 3 bases trimmed; junction bases matching no gene number 5. CDR1 and CDR2 are drawn from the germline V gene: KGHSH, LQKENI. Its CDR3 holds 14 amino acids, cysteine through phenylalanine. Solely the CDR3 DNA is kept, with 42 bases framed from the first base. The donors were healthy, HIV-negative adults who had no recently reported acute infections or vaccinations. Only Caucasian adults living in Nashville, Tennessee, USA were represented among the donors. CD4+ T cells were enriched through magnetic negative selection, after which naive cells were positively selected on CD45RA and the remaining negative fraction served as the memory subset. After blood collection by leukapheresis, PBMCs were isolated using Ficoll-Histopaque density gradient centrifugation and then cryopreserved in the vapor phase of liquid nitrogen. Purity and quantity of every magnetically sorted T cell population were checked by analytical flow cytometry. Each sorted fraction had its genomic DNA isolated and then quantified by UV absorbance on a Nanodrop 2000c.

TCR CDR3 regions were amplified from genomic DNA by multiplex PCR using the deep immunoSEQ assay. Genomic DNA extracted from each cell subset was distributed evenly over all wells of several immunoSEQ 96-well plates, and each plate served as one replicate. For sorted subsets, each replicate PCR was loaded with 200 ng genomic DNA, equivalent to 25,000 to 35,000 T cell genomes. Purified libraries were quantified with a Qubit 3.0 fluorometer, sized on a Bioanalyzer 2100, and re-quantified with the KAPA Library Quantification kit. Every immunoSEQ 96-well plate was sequenced on a dedicated single-read 150-cycle Illumina NextSeq 550 flow cell. For the original study's pipeline: The immunoSEQ output contained only junctional sequences without quality scores, so filtering could not match that applied to full-length reads. To assign V/J genes and CDR3, sequences were annotated using PyIR, a Python wrapper for IgBLAST v1.9, with IMGT germline references. Any read was removed if the V/J assignment was weak (E-value above 1e-6), the CDR3 was missing, or the read contained stop codons, out-of-frame junctions, or ambiguous translated residues. V3J clonotypes were defined as sequences sharing an identical inferred V gene, J gene, and CDR3 amino acid sequence. Percentage overlap between repertoires was calculated by dividing the number of shared unique clonotypes by the size of the smaller repertoire. Repertoire richness was assessed with RTK rarefaction, the Chao1 estimator, and Recon v2.1 estimates of unobserved clonotypes. Generation probabilities for all TCRbeta clonotypes obtained by the gDNA method from several donors were computed using OLGA. TCRdb obtained this table from immuneACCESS and retained in-frame rearrangements with V and J assigned. These tables miss some clones; where compared with another copy, unresolved V genes account for less than half of the shortfall, and the remainder is unexplained. V, J and clone size are taken as reported in that table, and D and trimming were inferred from the DNA itself. This sample holds roughly 2.6 million clones; around 90% were observed only once. The top ten clones comprise more than 0.12% of the sample.

This TCR was sampled from a man younger than 35 in good health. The sequenced sample consisted of naive CD4+ T cells sorted from blood. The cell subset or site tag for this specimen amounts to: CD45RA+ positively selected. The V and J segments used are TRBV18 and TRBJ2-7, and TRBD1 aligns with 8 junction nucleotides. CDR3 region: CASSLWDRNYEQYF. The DNA is as follows: TGTGCCAGCTCACTATGGGACAGGAACTACGAGCAGTACTTC.